What follows are 30 T cell receptor beta chains derived from one specimen sequenced in a study of high-grade serous ovarian cancer treatment subgroups. Data came from immunoSEQ multiplex PCR; TCRdb stores just in-frame clones and leaves some out. The sample has 6,000 or so clones, approximately 70% seen once. Tumor samples were obtained before definitive surgery or chemotherapy. The sample was tumor tissue. The receptors shown here come from a human donor with high-grade serous ovarian cancer.

A few counts support this clone. This chain connects TRBV6-6 to TRBJ1-1; the D is unclear. Trimming took off 2 bases at V and 6 bases at J, with 4 bases between the two ends. The germline gives CDR1 MNHNY, CDR2 SVGAGI (reference sequence). CDR3 length: 11 amino acids. The CDR3 DNA reads as TGTGCCAGCAGTTACGTCGCTGAAGCTTTCTTT. It codes for CASSYVAEAFF.

This clone is a singleton in its sample. The CDR3 DNA reads TGCGCCAGCAGTGTCTACAGGAGAGAAGCTTTCTTT. This sequence encodes CASSVYRREAFF. The chain links TRBV10-2 to TRBJ1-1, with D possibly being TRBD1 (5 bases). The CDR3 length is 12 residues. Germline V gene sequence: CDR1 WSHSY, CDR2 SAAADI. Deletions cut 4 bases from V and 8 bases from J, with 11 bases between.

The chain links TRBV2 to TRBJ2-5; 11 positions agree with TRBD2. Germline loops: CDR1 SNHLY, CDR2 FYNNEI. The CDR3 has 16 residues. Losses at the gene ends were 4 bases for V and 5 bases for J; bases not matched to a gene: 9. In DNA, the CDR3 is TGTGCCAGCAGTGGCCTAGCGGGGGGTTTGGGGGAGACCCAGTACTTC. Translation gives CASSGLAGGLGETQYF. The whole variable domain, remainder taken from reference TRBV2 and TRBJ2-5, is EPEVTQTPSHQVTQMGQEVILRCVPISNHLYFYWYRQILGQKVEFLVSFYNNEISEKSEIFDDQFSVERPDGSNFTLKIRSTKLEDSAMYFCASSGLAGGLGETQYFGPGTRLLVL.

The chain joins TRBV7-9 to TRBJ2-3, with D perhaps given as TRBD1 or TRBD2 (5 bases each). Per germline, CDR1 SEHNR and CDR2 FQNEAQ (reference sequence). The length of the CDR3 is 16 residues. Trimming stripped 5 bases from V and 0 bases from J, with 15 bases between. The CDR3 DNA reads as TGTGCCAGCAGCGAACGGGGCGGCTTTAGCACAGATACGCAGTATTTT. It translates to CASSERGGFSTDTQYF. The variable domain in full, with the rest retrieved from reference TRBV7-9 and TRBJ2-3, is DTGVSQNPRHKITKRGQNVTFRCDPISEHNRLYWYRQTLGQGPEFLTYFQNEAQLEKSRLLSDRFSAERPKGSFSTLEIQRTEQGDSAMYLCASSERGGFSTDTQYFGPGTRLTVL.

V usage is TRBV18 and J usage is TRBJ2-5; TRBD2 matches 7 bases. CDR1 and CDR2 (germline): KGHSH, LQKENI. There are 13 residues in the CDR3. With 8 bases clipped from V and 5 bases from J, the junction kept 8 bases outside the gene matches. CDR3 region: CASLRGGIETQYF. CDR3 nucleotide sequence: TGTGCCAGCCTCCGGGGAGGGATTGAGACCCAGTACTTC.

The J gene is TRBJ1-5, the V gene TRBV7-8; maybe TRBD1 (5 bases). Trimming stripped 4 bases from V and 6 bases from J, with 19 bases between. This CDR3 has 16 residues. Germline CDR1 reads SGHVS; CDR2 reads FQNEAQ. The CDR3: CASSWAAGGAAQPQHF. The CDR3 coding sequence is TGTGCCAGCAGCTGGGCCGCCGGAGGGGCGGCTCAGCCCCAGCATTTT.

The chain recombines TRBV18 with TRBJ2-5; no firm D call. The ends were cut back, 5 bases at V and 5 bases at J, with 6 bases in the middle. This CDR3 is built from 11 residues. Germline V gives CDR1 KGHSH, CDR2 LQKENI. As DNA, the CDR3 is TGTGCCAGCTCATCTCGGGAGACCCAGTACTTC. This codes for CASSSRETQYF.

V and J are TRBV6-5 and TRBJ1-2, with D possibly being TRBD1 (5 bases). The CDR3 sequence is 13 residues long. Germline assignment: CDR1 MNHEY and CDR2 SVGAGI. The V and J ends lost 0 bases and 9 bases respectively, with 11 bases between them. This CDR3 reads CASSYSSQGSYTF. As DNA, the CDR3 is TGTGCCAGCAGTTACTCGAGTCAGGGAAGCTACACCTTC.

This clone was seen a handful of times. Because the CDR3's place on the DNA is in doubt, the DNA is left out and the CDR3 is given as listed by TCRdb. This chain uses TRBV5-1 with TRBJ1-1. The CDR3 length is 15 residues, termini included. Germline CDR1 SGHRS, CDR2 YFSETQ. CDR3 loop: CASSFGNGMNTEAFF.

V gene TRBV13 combines with J gene TRBJ2-2; D is undetermined. The CDR3 contains 16 residues. Deletions cut 1 base from V and 4 bases from J, with 13 bases between. Per germline, CDR1 PRHDT and CDR2 FYEKMQ (reference sequence). The CDR3: CASSLDLRYRTGELFF. Here the CDR3 DNA reads TGTGCCAGCAGCTTAGATCTTCGGTACCGCACCGGGGAGCTGTTTTTT.

Sample share makes this clone medium-sized. CDR3 in DNA: TGTGCTAGTGGTTTAGCGGGGATTTATAATTCACCCCTCCACTTT. Translated: CASGLAGIYNSPLHF. The chain combines TRBV12-5 with TRBJ1-6; D unresolved. Looked up from germline, CDR1 is LGHNT and CDR2 is FRNRAP. The CDR3 covers 15 residues. V shed 3 bases and J shed 4 bases, with 10 bases lying between them.

This clone appeared a single time. CDR3 in amino acids: CASSSRDRGFEETQYF. Written as DNA, the CDR3 is TGTGCCAGCAGCAGCCGGGACAGGGGCTTCGAAGAGACCCAGTACTTC. V usage is TRBV9 and J usage is TRBJ2-5; TRBD1 matches 10 bases. Germline values: CDR1 SGDLS, CDR2 YYNGEE. The CDR3 has 16 residues. Losses at the gene ends were 4 bases for V and 3 bases for J; bases not matched to a gene: 9.

V usage is TRBV19 and J usage is TRBJ2-1, with D possibly being TRBD2 (6 bases). The CDR3 has 11 amino acids. The V end was cut by 10 bases, the J end by 9 bases, with 13 bases between. Germline V gene lookup returns CDR1 LNHDA and CDR2 SQIVND (reference sequence). The CDR3 DNA is TGTGCCACCGCGACCGGGGGTGAGCAGTTCTTC. Residues: CATATGGEQFF.

CDR3 nucleotide sequence: TGTGCCAGCAGTTCCTCGGGACGAGAAGAGACCCAGTACTTC. Residues: CASSSSGREETQYF. The chain employs TRBV28 and TRBJ2-5; D assignment may be TRBD1 or TRBD2 (5 bases each). With 4 bases removed from V and 3 bases from J, the gap between germline ends came to 12 bases. CDR1 and CDR2 (germline): MDHEN, SYDVKM. The CDR3 spans 14 residues.

The chain is built from TRBV7-2 and TRBJ1-1, with 8 bases fitting TRBD1. CDR3 size: 12 residues. The V gene end was trimmed by 3 bases and the J gene end by 7 bases; junction bases not matched to a gene: 1. Germline CDR1 reads SGHTA; CDR2 reads FQGNSA. CDR3 nucleotides: TGTGCCAGCAGCTTGACAGGGGTTGAAGCTTTCTTT. Translated, it gives CASSLTGVEAFF.

V and J are TRBV7-2 and TRBJ2-1; 9 nucleotides agree with TRBD1. The germline CDR1 and CDR2 sequences are SGHTA and FQGNSA. The CDR3 has 15 residues. Trimming at V came to 1 base and at J to 7 bases, leaving 5 bases not matched to a gene. The chain's CDR3 is CASSLGPGQGNEQFF. The CDR3, as DNA: TGTGCCAGCAGCTTAGGACCGGGACAGGGAAATGAGCAGTTCTTC.

The chain links TRBV29-1 to TRBJ1-2, with TRBD1 identical over 9 bases. With V trimmed by 2 bases and J by 4 bases, 8 bases remained unmatched. The V gene's germline CDR1 is SQVTM and CDR2 ANQGSEA. The CDR3 loop spans 15 amino acids. The CDR3 nucleotides are TGCAGCGTTGAATCGGGACAGGGCTTGGCCTATGGCTACACCTTC. Translation gives CSVESGQGLAYGYTF.

This clone was seen once. The V and J genes are TRBV7-9 and TRBJ2-3, with TRBD2 matching 12 bases. This CDR3 has 15 residues. Germline CDR1 reads SEHNR; CDR2 reads FQNEAQ (reference sequence). The V gene end was trimmed by 7 bases and the J gene end by 2 bases; junction bases not matched to a gene: 4. The CDR3 coding sequence is TGTGCCAGCACCGGACTAGCGGGGAACACAGATACGCAGTATTTT. It encodes CASTGLAGNTDTQYF.

The rearrangement uses TRBV10-3 and TRBJ2-2; a possible D gene is TRBD2 (5 bases). Trimming shortened V by 6 bases and J by 6 bases, and 8 bases separated the two germline ends. Per germline, CDR1 ENHRY and CDR2 SYGVKD. The CDR3 covers 12 residues. Here the CDR3 reads CAISSGPGELFF. CDR3 DNA sequence: TGTGCCATCAGCAGCGGACCCGGGGAGCTGTTTTTT.

V and J are TRBV4-3 and TRBJ1-1; possibly TRBD1 for D (6 bases). V was clipped by 0 bases and J by 5 bases, with 16 bases between them. The CDR3 sequence is 16 residues long. Per the germline V gene, CDR1 is LGHNA and CDR2 is YSLEER. The CDR3 reads CASSQDGYGGATEAFF. The CDR3 DNA sequence: TGCGCCAGCAGCCAAGATGGATACGGGGGGGCGACTGAAGCTTTCTTT.

As DNA, the CDR3 is TGTGCCAGCAGCATGAGACAGGGGCGAAGCAATCAGCCCCAGCATTTT. Protein product: CASSMRQGRSNQPQHF. This chain connects TRBV13 to TRBJ1-5, with 8 bases fitting TRBD1. V lost 5 bases, J lost 1 base, and 7 bases stayed unmatched. Per germline, CDR1 PRHDT and CDR2 FYEKMQ (reference sequence). There are 16 residues in the CDR3.

This clone occurred a few times. The V gene is TRBV10-2, the J gene TRBJ1-6; D possibly corresponds to TRBD1 (5 bases). This CDR3 contains 18 residues. Germline assignment: CDR1 WSHSY and CDR2 SAAADI. V lost 2 bases, J lost 7 bases, and 21 bases lay in between. CDR3: CASSEPRTGTRANSPLHF. The CDR3 nucleotides read TGCGCCAGCAGTGAGCCCCGTACCGGGACTAGGGCCAATTCACCCCTCCACTTT.

The chain joins TRBV6-1 to TRBJ1-2, with D uncertain. CDR1 is MNHNS and CDR2 is SASEGT in the germline V gene. CDR3 size: 13 residues. Trimming removed 6 bases at V and 2 bases at J, with 10 bases between. The DNA for the CDR3 is TGTGCCAGCAGACTGACCGGGAACTATGGCTACACCTTC. Protein product: CASRLTGNYGYTF.

The V gene is TRBV20-1, the J gene TRBJ1-1; no clear D gene. The CDR3 spans 9 residues. V was trimmed by 3 bases and J by 8 bases, leaving 4 bases between them. CDR1 and CDR2 from the germline V gene are DFQATT and SNEGSKA (reference sequence). The CDR3 DNA sequence: TGCAGTGCTAGTAGAGAAGCTTTCTTT. Amino acids: CSASREAFF.

The chain combines TRBV18 with TRBJ1-6, with D uncertain. CDR1 is KGHSH, CDR2 LQKENI, per germline. CDR3 length: 15 amino acids. Trimming cost V 3 bases and J 6 bases, with 12 bases left between them. The CDR3 loop is CASSPSSALNSPLHF. The CDR3 region has the DNA TGTGCCAGCTCACCTAGCTCAGCCCTTAATTCACCCCTCCACTTT.

This chain joins TRBV10-2 and TRBJ2-3; the match to TRBD2 covers 11 bases. This CDR3 spans 18 amino acids. The J segment lost 4 bases and the V segment lost 5 bases, leaving 14 bases of the junction unmatched. Looked up from germline, CDR1 is WSHSY and CDR2 is SAAADI. In DNA, the CDR3 is TGCGCCAGCAGTCCCGGGTTAGCGGGGGGGCTATGGGCAGATACGCAGTATTTT. Protein product: CASSPGLAGGLWADTQYF.

The chain links TRBV6-6 to TRBJ2-4, with 7 bases aligning to TRBD2. The junction had 12 bases not matched to a gene; V was cut back by 6 bases and J by 7 bases. This CDR3 spans 15 amino acids. Germline V CDR1 and CDR2: MNHNY, SVGAGI (reference sequence). CDR3 nucleotides: TGTGCCAGCAGCCCCTGGGGGGAGGGAGAGAACATTCAGTACTTC. Encoded protein: CASSPWGEGENIQYF.

The V call is TRBV20-1, the J call TRBJ1-1, with 9 bases lining up with TRBD1. The CDR3 totals 11 residues. CDR1 and CDR2 from the germline V gene are DFQATT and SNEGSKA (reference sequence). J was trimmed by 10 bases and V by 6 bases; bases with no gene match: 6. As DNA, the CDR3 is TGCAGTGCAACTGGACAGGGGCTAGCTTTCTTT. It is translated as CSATGQGLAFF.

The chain carries TRBV7-8 and TRBJ1-1, with 7 bases aligning to TRBD1. V dropped 5 bases and J dropped 4; count of bases not matched to a gene: 10. Germline CDR1 is SGHVS and CDR2 is FQNEAQ. The CDR3 runs to 15 residues. The DNA of the CDR3 is TGTGCCAGCAGCCTACGACAGGGCCCTAGCACTGAAGCTTTCTTT. Amino acids: CASSLRQGPSTEAFF.

This clone was detected a few times. CDR3 in amino acids: CASSLAGGRANYGYTF. In DNA, the CDR3 is TGTGCCAGCAGCTTAGCCGGGGGCCGAGCTAACTATGGCTACACCTTC. V usage is TRBV7-9 and J usage is TRBJ1-2; D is perhaps TRBD1 (6 bases). V shed 0 bases and J shed 0 bases, with 11 bases lying between them. The germline CDR1 and CDR2 sequences are SEHNR and FQNEAQ (reference sequence). The CDR3 length is 16 residues.